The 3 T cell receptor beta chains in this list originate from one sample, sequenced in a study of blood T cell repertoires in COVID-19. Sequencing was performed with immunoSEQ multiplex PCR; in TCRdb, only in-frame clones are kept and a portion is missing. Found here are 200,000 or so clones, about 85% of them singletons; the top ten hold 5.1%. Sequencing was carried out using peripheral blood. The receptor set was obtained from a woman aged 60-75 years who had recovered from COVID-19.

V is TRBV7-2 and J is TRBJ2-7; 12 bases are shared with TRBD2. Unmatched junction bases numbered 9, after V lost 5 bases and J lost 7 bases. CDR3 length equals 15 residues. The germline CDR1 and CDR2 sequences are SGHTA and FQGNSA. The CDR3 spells CASSVGLAGPGEQYF. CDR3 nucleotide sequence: TGTGCCAGCAGCGTTGGACTAGCGGGGCCGGGGGAGCAGTACTTC.

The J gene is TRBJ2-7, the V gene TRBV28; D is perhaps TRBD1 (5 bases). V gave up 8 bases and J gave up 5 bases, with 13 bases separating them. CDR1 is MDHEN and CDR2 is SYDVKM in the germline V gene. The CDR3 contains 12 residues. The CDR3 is CASAERGNEQYF. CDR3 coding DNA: TGTGCCAGCGCCGAAAGGGGAAACGAGCAGTACTTC.

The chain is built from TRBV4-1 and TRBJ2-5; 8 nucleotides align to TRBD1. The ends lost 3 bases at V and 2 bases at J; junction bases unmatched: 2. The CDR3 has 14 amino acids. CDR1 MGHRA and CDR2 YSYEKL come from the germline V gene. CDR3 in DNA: TGCGCCAGCAGCCAGGGGGACAGGCAAGAGACCCAGTACTTC. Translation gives CASSQGDRQETQYF.